This is a list of T cell receptor beta chains from one sample in a study of T-cell memory formation after mild COVID-19. From the 5' RACE reads, TCRdb called clonotypes with MiXCR, one entry per CDR3 protein. The sample consists of about 150,000 distinct CDR3 sequences, approximately 26% of them appearing once. Material for sequencing was PBMCs or a T cell subset sorted from them (not recorded which). These receptors came from an adult woman who had mild COVID-19 (a few samples of this study predate the infection). Cell type and time point are not known. Each CDR3 is given with its conserved first and last residue. The D gene is left open where the match is weak. Clone size, where shown, is once, few, many, or a class for clones that have expanded.

size,J,D,V,CDR3
.,TRBJ2-3,.,TRBV9,CASSPWGASTDTQYF
.,TRBJ2-7,.,TRBV4-3,CASSQEYDPFEQYF
few,TRBJ2-1,.,TRBV6-5,CASSPRPPDPLYHNEQFF
few,TRBJ1-1,.,TRBV4-1,CASSQGAGGNTEAFF
.,TRBJ2-1,TRBD1,TRBV19,CASSIFGTGETYNEQFF
few,TRBJ1-1,TRBD1,TRBV24-1,CATSDPRTGGLTEAFF
.,TRBJ2-1,TRBD2,TRBV6-2/TRBV6-3,CASSYGVTSSF
few,TRBJ2-7,.,TRBV29-1,CSVETLTEYEQYF
.,TRBJ2-7,.,TRBV4-1,CASSQGRGPYEQYF
.,TRBJ1-4,TRBD1,TRBV5-1,CASSSGTGINEKLFF
few,TRBJ2-2,.,TRBV25-1,CASTTAGELFF
.,TRBJ2-7,.,TRBV7-9,CASSSRTGSEQYF
few,TRBJ2-1,.,TRBV7-9,CASSPGGDFDEQFF
few,TRBJ2-3,TRBD2,TRBV5-1,CASSLAASGGRTDTQYF
few,TRBJ1-1,.,TRBV19,CASSMGYMNTEAFF
.,TRBJ2-1,.,TRBV12-3/TRBV12-4,CASNDRDSAYNEQFF
.,TRBJ2-4,TRBD2,TRBV4-2,CASSQDLRTSGGKNIQYF
few,TRBJ2-1,TRBD1,TRBV7-3,CASSPTGADNEQFF
.,TRBJ1-1,.,TRBV29-1,CSVRGLDTEAFF
.,TRBJ2-7,.,TRBV7-7,CASSSGFRGEQYF
.,TRBJ2-1,.,TRBV7-6,CASSLVVSTGSSYNEQFF
few,TRBJ2-1,TRBD1,TRBV5-1,CASSSGQGPLNEQFF